The sequence of this TCR beta chain was determined in a study of T cells after yellow fever vaccination. The sample holds a few counts of this clonotype. The CDR3 loop spans 16 amino acids. V lost 2 bases to trimming and J lost 5 bases, with 15 bases between them. Looked up from germline, CDR1 is SEHNR and CDR2 is FQNEAQ (reference sequence). From the 5' RACE reads, TCRdb called clonotypes with MiXCR, one entry per CDR3 protein. The sample yields about 300,000 distinct CDR3 sequences, around 7% seen once. The rearrangement joins TRBV7-9 to TRBJ1-4, with no clear D. This TCR was recovered from a young man who received the YFV17D yellow fever vaccine. The material was PBMCs, obtained roughly seven weeks after the first yellow fever vaccination. DNA for the CDR3: TGTGCCAGCAGCTTACCGATGCCGGCCCCGAATGAAAAACTGTTTTTT. It is translated as CASSLPMPAPNEKLFF.